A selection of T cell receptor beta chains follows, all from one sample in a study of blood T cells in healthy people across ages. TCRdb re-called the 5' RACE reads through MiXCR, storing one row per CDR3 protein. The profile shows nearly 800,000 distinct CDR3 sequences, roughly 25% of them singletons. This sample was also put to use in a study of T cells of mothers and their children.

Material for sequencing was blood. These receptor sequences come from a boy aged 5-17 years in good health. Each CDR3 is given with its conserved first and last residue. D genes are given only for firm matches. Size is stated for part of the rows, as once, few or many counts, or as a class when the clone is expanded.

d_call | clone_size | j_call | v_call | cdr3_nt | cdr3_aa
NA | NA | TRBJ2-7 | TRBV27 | TGTGCCAGCAGTTTCTCACGTGGCTACGAGCAGTACTTC | CASSFSRGYEQYF
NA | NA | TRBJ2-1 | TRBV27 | TGTGCCAGCAGCGGAAGGAACACGAATGAGCAGTTCTTC | CASSGRNTNEQFF
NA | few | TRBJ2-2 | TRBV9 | TGTGCCAGCAGTGGAACAGTGACCGGGGAGCTGTTTTTT | CASSGTVTGELFF
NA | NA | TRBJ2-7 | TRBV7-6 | TGTGCCAGCAGCTTAGAGGCAGTCCACTACGAGCAGTACTTC | CASSLEAVHYEQYF
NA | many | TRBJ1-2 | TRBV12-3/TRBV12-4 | TGTGCCAGCACCCCCCAGGGAGCTAACTATGGCTACACCTTC | CASTPQGANYGYTF
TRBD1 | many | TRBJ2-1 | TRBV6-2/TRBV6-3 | TGTGCCAGCAGTAAGGACAGGGGGGCCTACAATGAGCAGTTCTTC | CASSKDRGAYNEQFF
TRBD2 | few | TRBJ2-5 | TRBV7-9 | TGTGCCAGCAGCATGGGAGGGGCATCCCAAGAGACCCAGTACTTC | CASSMGGASQETQYF
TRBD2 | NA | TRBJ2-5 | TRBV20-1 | TGCAGTGCTAGAGAGGGAGCGGGGGGTGGGAAGACCCAGTACTTC | CSAREGAGGGKTQYF
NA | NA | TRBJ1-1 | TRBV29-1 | TGCAGCGTGGCTAAGGGCACTGAAGCTTTCTTT | CSVAKGTEAFF
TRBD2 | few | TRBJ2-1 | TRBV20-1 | TGCAGTGCGCGCGGAGCGGGAGGGCCCTATGAGCAGTTCTTC | CSARGAGGPYEQFF
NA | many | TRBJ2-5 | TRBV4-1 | TGCGCCAGCAGCCAAGATTGGGGGGATCAAGAGACCCAGTACTTC | CASSQDWGDQETQYF
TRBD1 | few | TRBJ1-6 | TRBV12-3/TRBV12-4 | TGTGCCAGCAGAGCAGGGGGCGGCTCCTATAATTCACCCCTCCACTTT | CASRAGGGSYNSPLHF
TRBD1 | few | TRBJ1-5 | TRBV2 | TGTGCCAGCAGAGAGGGACAGGACCGCAATCAGCCCCAGCATTTT | CASREGQDRNQPQHF
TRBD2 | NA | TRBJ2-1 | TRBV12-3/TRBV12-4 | TGTGCCAGCAGTTCCGGGACTAGCGGGGTTTACAATGAACAGTTCTTC | CASSSGTSGVYNEQFF
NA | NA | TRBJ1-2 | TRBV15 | TGTGCCACCAGCAGAGAAGGCATCAAGGGCTACACCTTC | CATSREGIKGYTF
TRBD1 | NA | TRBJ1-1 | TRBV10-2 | TGCGCCAGCGGCCTAGACCAGGGGGCGAACACTGAAGCTTTCTTT | CASGLDQGANTEAFF
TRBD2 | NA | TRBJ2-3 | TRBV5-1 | TGCGCCAGCAGCTTCGGACTAGCGGGGGGGCAAGATACGCAGTATTTT | CASSFGLAGGQDTQYF
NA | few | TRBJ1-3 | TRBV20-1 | TGCAGTGCTAGGGTACAGGGCAGCTCTGGAAACACCATATATTTT | CSARVQGSSGNTIYF
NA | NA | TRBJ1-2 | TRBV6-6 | TGTGCCAGCAGCCGCCTTCCGACAAACTATGGCTACACCTTC | CASSRLPTNYGYTF
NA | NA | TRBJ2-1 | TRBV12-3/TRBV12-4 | TGTGCCAGCGCTTTCGCTTGGGGCAATGAGCAGTTCTTC | CASAFAWGNEQFF
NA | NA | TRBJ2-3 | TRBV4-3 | TGCGCCAGCAGCCAAGCAGGGGCAGGGACAGATACGCAGTATTTT | CASSQAGAGTDTQYF
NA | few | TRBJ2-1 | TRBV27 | TGTGCCAGCATAGGCGGGGTCTCCTACAATGAGCAGTTCTTC | CASIGGVSYNEQFF
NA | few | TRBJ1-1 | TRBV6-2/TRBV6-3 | TGTGCCAGCAGTTCTGTAGTCGGAGGTCCTATGAACACTGAAGCTTTCTTT | CASSSVVGGPMNTEAFF
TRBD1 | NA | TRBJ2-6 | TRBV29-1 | TGCAGCGCCAAGGTTTGGGGACAGGGGGGTGGCGTCTCTGGGGCCAACGTCCTGACTTTC | CSAKVWGQGGGVSGANVLTF
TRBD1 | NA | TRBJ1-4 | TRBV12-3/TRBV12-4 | TGTGCCAGCAGTACCCGGGACAGGGTTATTGGAAAACTGTTTTTT | CASSTRDRVIGKLFF
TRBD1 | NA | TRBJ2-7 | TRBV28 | TGTGCCAGCAGTTTCAGATTCCCGGGACAGAGCTCCTACGAGCAGTACTTC | CASSFRFPGQSSYEQYF
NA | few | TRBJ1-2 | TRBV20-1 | TGCAGTGCTAGACCGCTTGAGGGCTATGGCTACACCTTC | CSARPLEGYGYTF
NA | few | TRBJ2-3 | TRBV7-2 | TGTGCCAGCAGCTTTCAGGGGCTTTTCAGCACAGATACGCAGTATTTT | CASSFQGLFSTDTQYF
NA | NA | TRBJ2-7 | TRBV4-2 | TGTGCCAGCAGCCAAGAACGAGACCGATCCTACGAGCAGTACTTC | CASSQERDRSYEQYF
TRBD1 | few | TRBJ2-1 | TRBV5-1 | TGCGCCAGCAGCTTGGGGGACAGACTCAATGAGCAGTTCTTC | CASSLGDRLNEQFF
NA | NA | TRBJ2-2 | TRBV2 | TGTGCCAGCAGTGAAGTGCAGGGAGCCGGGGAGCTGTTTTTT | CASSEVQGAGELFF
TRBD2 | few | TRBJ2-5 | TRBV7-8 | TGTGCCAGCAGCTTAGAAGTAGCGGGGGGAGTTGAAGAGACCCAGTACTTC | CASSLEVAGGVEETQYF
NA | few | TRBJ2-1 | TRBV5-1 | TGCGCCAGCAGCTTGCCAGGGAATGGATACAATGAGCAGTTCTTC | CASSLPGNGYNEQFF
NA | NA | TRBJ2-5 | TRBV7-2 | TGTGCCAGCAGCTTAGGGCAGGGGTTTGTATTGGTCCAAGAGACCCAGTACTTC | CASSLGQGFVLVQETQYF
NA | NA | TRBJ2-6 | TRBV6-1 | TGTGCCAGCAGTGACGGAGGACACCTCTCTGGGGCCAACGTCCTGACTTTC | CASSDGGHLSGANVLTF
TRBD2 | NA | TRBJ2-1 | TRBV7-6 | TGTGCCAGCAGCCCCGGACTAGCGGCGGAGAATGAGCAGTTCTTC | CASSPGLAAENEQFF
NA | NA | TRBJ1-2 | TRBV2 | TGTGCCAGCAGGACAGAGGTAAAGGATGGCTACACCTTC | CASRTEVKDGYTF
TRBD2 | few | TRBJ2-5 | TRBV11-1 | TGTGCCAGCAGCAAGGGAGGGGATCAAGAGACCCAGTACTTC | CASSKGGDQETQYF
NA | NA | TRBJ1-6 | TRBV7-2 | TGTGCCAGCAGCTACTTAGAAAAGGGACGCCGGAATTCACCCCTCCACTTT | CASSYLEKGRRNSPLHF
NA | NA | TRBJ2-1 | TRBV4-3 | TGCGCCAGCAGCCAACGAGGAGGGGAGCAGTTCTTC | CASSQRGGEQFF
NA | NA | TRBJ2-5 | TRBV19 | TGTGCCAGTAGTGAGGGGGGACTACTCCAAGAGACCCAGTACTTC | CASSEGGLLQETQYF
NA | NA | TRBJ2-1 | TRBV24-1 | TGTGCCACCAGTGATCCGAGGTGGAGGCTAGGCAGGGATGAGCAGTTCTTC | CATSDPRWRLGRDEQFF
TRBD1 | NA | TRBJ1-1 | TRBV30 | TGTGCCTGGAGACCCAACCCAGGGGGTCAGGCTTTCTTT | CAWRPNPGGQAFF
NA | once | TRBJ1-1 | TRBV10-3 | TGTGCCACCCGACAGACTGAAGCTTTCTTT | CATRQTEAFF
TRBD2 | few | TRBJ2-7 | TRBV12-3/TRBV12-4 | TGTGCCAGCGGGGGACTAGCGGGAGGAAAAGTTTACGAGCAGTACTTC | CASGGLAGGKVYEQYF
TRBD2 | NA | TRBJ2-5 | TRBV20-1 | TGCAGTGCTGTCGACCCCGGGACTAGCATGGAGACCCAGTACTTC | CSAVDPGTSMETQYF